This TCR beta chain was recovered during a study of OX40 agonist ivuxolimab in advanced cancers. Notes on the study in general: Researchers report that CD8+ T cells had, on average, more expanded clones than CD4+.

On this clone: Its antigen is unidentified.

The investigators sampled blood at baseline, at cycle 4 day 1, and at cycle 7 day 1. Germline V gene sequence: CDR1 SNHLY, CDR2 FYNNEI. V was trimmed by 3 bases and J by 2 bases, leaving 11 bases between them. CDR3 size: 15 residues. Here immunoSEQ multiplex PCR was the method, and the copy in TCRdb shows in-frame clones only, minus some. The repertoire holds roughly 100,000 clones, with 90% as singletons. This sequence was found in an adult with an advanced solid tumor such as melanoma, head and neck, liver or kidney cancer. V usage is TRBV2 and J usage is TRBJ1-5; D gene unclear. Source: CD4+ or CD8+ T cells sorted from blood, taken in a trial of the OX40 agonist ivuxolimab. Here the CDR3 reads CASSDSRVGNQPQHF. In DNA, the CDR3 is TGTGCCAGCAGTGATAGTAGGGTAGGCAATCAGCCCCAGCATTTT.